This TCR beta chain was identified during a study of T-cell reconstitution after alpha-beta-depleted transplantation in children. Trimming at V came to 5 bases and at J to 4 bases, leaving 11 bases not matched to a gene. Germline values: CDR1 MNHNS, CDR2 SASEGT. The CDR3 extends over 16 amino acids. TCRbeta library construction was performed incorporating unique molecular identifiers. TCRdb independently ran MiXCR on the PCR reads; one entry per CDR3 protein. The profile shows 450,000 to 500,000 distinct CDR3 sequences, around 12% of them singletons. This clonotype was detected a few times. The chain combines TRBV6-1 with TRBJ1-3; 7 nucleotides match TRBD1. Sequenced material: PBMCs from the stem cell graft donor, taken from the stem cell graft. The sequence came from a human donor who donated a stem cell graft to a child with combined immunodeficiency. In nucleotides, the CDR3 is TGTGCCAGCAGTCAGGGGGGACCGGGCTTAGGAAACACCATATATTTT. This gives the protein CASSQGGPGLGNTIYF.